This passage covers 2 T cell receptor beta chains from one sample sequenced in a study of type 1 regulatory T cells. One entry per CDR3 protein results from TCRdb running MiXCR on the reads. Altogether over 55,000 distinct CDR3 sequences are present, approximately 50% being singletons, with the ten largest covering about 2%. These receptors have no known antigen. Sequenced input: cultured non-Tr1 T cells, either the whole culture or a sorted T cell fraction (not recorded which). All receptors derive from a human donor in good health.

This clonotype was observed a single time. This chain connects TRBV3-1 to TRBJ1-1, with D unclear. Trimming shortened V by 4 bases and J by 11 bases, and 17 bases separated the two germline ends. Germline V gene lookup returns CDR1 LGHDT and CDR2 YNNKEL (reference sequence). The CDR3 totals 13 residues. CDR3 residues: CASSLNPGRVAFF. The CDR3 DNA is TGTGCCAGCAGCCTCAACCCGGGTAGGGTGGCTTTCTTT.

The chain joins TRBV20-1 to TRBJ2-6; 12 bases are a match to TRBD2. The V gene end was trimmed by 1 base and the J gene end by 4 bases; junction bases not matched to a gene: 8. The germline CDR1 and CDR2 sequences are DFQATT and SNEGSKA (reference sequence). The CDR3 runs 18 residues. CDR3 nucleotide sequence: TGCAGTGCTAGAGCCGCTAGCGGGGGGGCCGTAGGGGCCAACGTCCTGACTTTC. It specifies CSARAASGGAVGANVLTF.